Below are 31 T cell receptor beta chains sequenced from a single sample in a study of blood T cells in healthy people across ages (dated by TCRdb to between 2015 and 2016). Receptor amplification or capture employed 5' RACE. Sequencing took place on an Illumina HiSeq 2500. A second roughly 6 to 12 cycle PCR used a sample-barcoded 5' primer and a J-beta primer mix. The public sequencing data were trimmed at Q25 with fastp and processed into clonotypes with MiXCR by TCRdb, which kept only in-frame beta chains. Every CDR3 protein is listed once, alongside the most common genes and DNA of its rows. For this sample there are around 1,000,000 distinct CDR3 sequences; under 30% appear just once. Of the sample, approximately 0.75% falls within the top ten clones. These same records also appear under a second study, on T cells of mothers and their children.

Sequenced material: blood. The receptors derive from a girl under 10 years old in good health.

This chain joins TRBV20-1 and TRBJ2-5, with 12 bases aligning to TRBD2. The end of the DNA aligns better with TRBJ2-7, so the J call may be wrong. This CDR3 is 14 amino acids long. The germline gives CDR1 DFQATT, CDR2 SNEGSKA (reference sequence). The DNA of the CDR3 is TGCAGTGCTAGAAGGCTAGCGGGAGGGGACGAGCAGTACTTC. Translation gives CSARRLAGGDEQYF.

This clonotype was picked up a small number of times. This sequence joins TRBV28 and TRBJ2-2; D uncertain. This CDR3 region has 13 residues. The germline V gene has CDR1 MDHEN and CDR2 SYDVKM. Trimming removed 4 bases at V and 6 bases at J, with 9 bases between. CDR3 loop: CASSSDGSGELFF. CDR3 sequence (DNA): TGTGCCAGCAGTTCCGACGGTTCCGGGGAGCTGTTTTTT.

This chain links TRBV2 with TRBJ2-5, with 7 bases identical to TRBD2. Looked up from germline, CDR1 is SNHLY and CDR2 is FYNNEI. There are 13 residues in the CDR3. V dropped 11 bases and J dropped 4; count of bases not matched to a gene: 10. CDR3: CAGSMGRGETQYF. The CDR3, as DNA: TGTGCCGGTAGCATGGGGAGGGGAGAGACCCAGTACTTC.

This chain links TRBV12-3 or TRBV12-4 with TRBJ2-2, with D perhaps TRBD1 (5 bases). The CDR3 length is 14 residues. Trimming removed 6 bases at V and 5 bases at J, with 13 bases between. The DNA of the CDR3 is TGTGCCAGCAGGCCCGAGACAGCTACCGGGGAGCTGTTTTTT. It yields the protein CASRPETATGELFF.

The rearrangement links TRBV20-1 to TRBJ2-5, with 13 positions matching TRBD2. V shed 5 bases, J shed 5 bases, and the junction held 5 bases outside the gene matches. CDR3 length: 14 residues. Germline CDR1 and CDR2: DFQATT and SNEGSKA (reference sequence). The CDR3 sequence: CSAPGLAGVETQYF. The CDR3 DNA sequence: TGCAGTGCTCCTGGACTAGCGGGAGTTGAGACCCAGTACTTC.

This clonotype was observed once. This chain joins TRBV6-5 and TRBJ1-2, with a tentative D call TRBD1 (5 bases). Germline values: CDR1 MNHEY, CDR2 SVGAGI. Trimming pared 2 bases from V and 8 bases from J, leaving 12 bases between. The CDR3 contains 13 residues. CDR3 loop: CASSYGWAGGYTF. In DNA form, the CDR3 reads TGTGCCAGCAGTTACGGGTGGGCAGGGGGCTACACCTTC.

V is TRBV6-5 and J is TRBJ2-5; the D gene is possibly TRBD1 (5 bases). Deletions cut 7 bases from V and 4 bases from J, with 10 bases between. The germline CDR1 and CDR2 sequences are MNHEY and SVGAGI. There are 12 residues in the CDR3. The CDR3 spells CASKGQGETQYF. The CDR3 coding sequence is TGTGCCAGCAAGGGTCAGGGAGAGACCCAGTACTTC.

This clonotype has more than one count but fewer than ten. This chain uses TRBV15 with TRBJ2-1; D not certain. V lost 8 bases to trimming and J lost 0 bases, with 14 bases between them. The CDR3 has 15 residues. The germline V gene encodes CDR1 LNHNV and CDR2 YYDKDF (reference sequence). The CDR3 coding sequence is TGTGCCACCTCGATATCGAGAAACTCCTACAATGAGCAGTTCTTC. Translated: CATSISRNSYNEQFF.

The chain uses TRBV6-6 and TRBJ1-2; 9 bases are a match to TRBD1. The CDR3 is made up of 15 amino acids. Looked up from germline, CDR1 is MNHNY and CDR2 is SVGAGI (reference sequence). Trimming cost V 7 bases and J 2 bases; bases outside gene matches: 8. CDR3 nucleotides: TGTGCCAGCACCATGACGGGACAGGGCAACTATGGCTACACCTTC. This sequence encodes CASTMTGQGNYGYTF.

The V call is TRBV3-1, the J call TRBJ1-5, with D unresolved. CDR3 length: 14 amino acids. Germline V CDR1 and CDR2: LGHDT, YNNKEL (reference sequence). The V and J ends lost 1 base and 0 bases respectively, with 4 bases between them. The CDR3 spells CASSQVYSNQPQHF. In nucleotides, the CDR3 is TGTGCCAGCAGCCAAGTCTATAGCAATCAGCCCCAGCATTTT.

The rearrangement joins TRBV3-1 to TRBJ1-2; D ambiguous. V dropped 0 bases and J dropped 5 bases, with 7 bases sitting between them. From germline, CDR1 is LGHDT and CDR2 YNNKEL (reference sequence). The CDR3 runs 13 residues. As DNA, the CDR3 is TGTGCCAGCAGCCAAGAGCGGGTTTATGGCTACACCTTC. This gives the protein CASSQERVYGYTF. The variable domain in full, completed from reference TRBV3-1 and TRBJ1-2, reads DTAVSQTPKYLVTQMGNDKSIKCEQNLGHDTMYWYKQDSKKFLKIMFSYNNKELIINETVPNRFSPKSPDKAHLNLHINSLELGDSAVYFCASSQERVYGYTFGSGTRLTVV.

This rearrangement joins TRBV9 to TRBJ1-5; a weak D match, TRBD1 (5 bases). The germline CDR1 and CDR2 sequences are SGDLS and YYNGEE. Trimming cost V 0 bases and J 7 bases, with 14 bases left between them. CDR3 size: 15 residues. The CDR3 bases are TGTGCCAGCAGCGTAGCGGGGGAAGTTTGGCAGCCCCAGCATTTT. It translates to CASSVAGEVWQPQHF.

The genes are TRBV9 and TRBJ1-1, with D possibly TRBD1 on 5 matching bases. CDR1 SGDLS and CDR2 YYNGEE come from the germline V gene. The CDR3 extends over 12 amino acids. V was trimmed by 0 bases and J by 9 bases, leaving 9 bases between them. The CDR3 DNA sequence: TGTGCCAGCAGCGTAGCAGGACACCAAGCTTTCTTT. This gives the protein CASSVAGHQAFF.

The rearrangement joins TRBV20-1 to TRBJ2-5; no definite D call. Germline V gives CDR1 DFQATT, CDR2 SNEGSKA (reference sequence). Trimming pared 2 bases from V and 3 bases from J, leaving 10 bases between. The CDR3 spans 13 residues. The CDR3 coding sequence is TGCAGTGCTAGACCGAGGCTAGAAGAGACCCAGTACTTC. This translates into CSARPRLEETQYF.

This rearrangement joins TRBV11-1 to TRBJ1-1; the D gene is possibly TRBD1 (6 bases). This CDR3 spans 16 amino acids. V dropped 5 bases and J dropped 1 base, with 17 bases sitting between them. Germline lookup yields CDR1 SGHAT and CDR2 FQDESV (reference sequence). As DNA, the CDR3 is TGTGCCAGCAGCCAAACCGGGACAAGGAAGAACACTGAAGCTTTCTTT. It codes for CASSQTGTRKNTEAFF.

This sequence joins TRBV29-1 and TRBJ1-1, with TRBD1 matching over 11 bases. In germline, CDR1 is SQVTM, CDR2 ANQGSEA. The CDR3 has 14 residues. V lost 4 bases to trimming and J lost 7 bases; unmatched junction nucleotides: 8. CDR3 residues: CSVGEGGQGVEAFF. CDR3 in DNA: TGCAGCGTTGGGGAAGGGGGACAGGGGGTTGAAGCTTTCTTT.

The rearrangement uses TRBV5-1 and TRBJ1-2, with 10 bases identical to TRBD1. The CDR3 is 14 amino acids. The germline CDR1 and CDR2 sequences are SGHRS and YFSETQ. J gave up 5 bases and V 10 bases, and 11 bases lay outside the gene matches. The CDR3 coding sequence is TGCGCCGGACCGGGACAGGGGCGCTTTTATGGCTACACCTTC. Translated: CAGPGQGRFYGYTF.

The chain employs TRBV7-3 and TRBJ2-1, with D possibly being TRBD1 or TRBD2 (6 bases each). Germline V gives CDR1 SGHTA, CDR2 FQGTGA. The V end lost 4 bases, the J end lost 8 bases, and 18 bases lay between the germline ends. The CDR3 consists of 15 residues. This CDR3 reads CASSSISKGGDEQFF. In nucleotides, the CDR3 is TGTGCCAGCAGCTCCATATCGAAGGGGGGCGATGAGCAGTTCTTC.

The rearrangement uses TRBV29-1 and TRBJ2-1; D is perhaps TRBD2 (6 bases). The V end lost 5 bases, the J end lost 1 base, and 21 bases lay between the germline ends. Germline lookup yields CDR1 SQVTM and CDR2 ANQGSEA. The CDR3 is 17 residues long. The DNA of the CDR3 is TGCAGCGTTCCACGGGACTCCGCCTTCCCTTCCTACAATGAGCAGTTCTTC. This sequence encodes CSVPRDSAFPSYNEQFF.

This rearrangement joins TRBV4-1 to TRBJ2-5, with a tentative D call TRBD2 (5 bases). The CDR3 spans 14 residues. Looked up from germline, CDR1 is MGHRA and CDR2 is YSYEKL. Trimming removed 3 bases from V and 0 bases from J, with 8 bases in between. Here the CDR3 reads CASSQGANQETQYF. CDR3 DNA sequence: TGCGCCAGCAGCCAGGGAGCAAACCAAGAGACCCAGTACTTC.

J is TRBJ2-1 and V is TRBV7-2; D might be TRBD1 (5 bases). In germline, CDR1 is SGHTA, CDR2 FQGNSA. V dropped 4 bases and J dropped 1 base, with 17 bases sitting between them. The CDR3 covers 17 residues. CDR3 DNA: TGTGCCAGCAGCTCATATAGGAGCAGGGTGTCCTACAATGAGCAGTTCTTC. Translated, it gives CASSSYRSRVSYNEQFF.

The CDR3 DNA is TGTGCCAGCTCTGACCCGACAGATACGCAGTATTTT. Translation: CASSDPTDTQYF. This chain joins TRBV28 and TRBJ2-3, with D unclear. Trimming removed 8 bases from V and 3 bases from J, with 9 bases in between. This CDR3 contains 12 residues. Per the germline V gene, CDR1 is MDHEN and CDR2 is SYDVKM.

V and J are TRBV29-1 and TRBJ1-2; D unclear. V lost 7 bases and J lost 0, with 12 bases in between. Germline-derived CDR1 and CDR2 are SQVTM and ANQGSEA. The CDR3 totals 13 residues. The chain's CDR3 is CSATDGTNYGYTF. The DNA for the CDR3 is TGCAGCGCTACGGACGGTACTAACTATGGCTACACCTTC.

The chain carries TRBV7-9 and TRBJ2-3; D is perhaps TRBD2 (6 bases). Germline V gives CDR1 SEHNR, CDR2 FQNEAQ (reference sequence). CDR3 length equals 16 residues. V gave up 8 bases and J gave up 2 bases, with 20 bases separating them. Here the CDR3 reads CASHKLADFNTDTQYF. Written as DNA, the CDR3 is TGTGCCAGCCATAAACTAGCCGACTTCAACACAGATACGCAGTATTTT.

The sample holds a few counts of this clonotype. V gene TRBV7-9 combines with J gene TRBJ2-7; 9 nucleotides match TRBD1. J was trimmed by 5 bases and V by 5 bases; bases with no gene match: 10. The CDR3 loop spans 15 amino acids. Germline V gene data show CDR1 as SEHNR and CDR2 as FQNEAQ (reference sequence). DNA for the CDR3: TGTGCCAGCAGCCACCTGGTGGACAGGGGCAACGAGCAGTACTTC. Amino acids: CASSHLVDRGNEQYF. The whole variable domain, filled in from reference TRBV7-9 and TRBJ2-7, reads DTGVSQNPRHKITKRGQNVTFRCDPISEHNRLYWYRQTLGQGPEFLTYFQNEAQLEKSRLLSDRFSAERPKGSFSTLEIQRTEQGDSAMYLCASSHLVDRGNEQYFGPGTRLTVT.

In DNA, the CDR3 is TGCGCCAGCAGCCACTCCGGGACAAGATCCGGGGAGCTGTTTTTT. Protein product: CASSHSGTRSGELFF. This chain uses TRBV4-1 with TRBJ2-2; possible D gene TRBD1, 6 bases. Per germline, CDR1 MGHRA and CDR2 YSYEKL. The CDR3 contains 15 residues. V dropped 3 bases and J dropped 6 bases, with 14 bases sitting between them.

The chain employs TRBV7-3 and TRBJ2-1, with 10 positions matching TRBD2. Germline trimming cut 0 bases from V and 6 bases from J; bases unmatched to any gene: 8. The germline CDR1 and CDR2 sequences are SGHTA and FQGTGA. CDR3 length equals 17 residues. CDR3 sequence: CASSLTRSGRAFNEQFF. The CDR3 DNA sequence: TGTGCCAGCAGCTTAACGCGAAGCGGGAGGGCCTTCAATGAGCAGTTCTTC.

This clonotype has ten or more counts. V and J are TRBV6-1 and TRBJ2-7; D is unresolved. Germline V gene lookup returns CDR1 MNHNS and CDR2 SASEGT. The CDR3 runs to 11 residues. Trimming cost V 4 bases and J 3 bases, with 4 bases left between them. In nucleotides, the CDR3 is TGTGCCAGCAGTGCCCTCTACGAGCAGTACTTC. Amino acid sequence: CASSALYEQYF.

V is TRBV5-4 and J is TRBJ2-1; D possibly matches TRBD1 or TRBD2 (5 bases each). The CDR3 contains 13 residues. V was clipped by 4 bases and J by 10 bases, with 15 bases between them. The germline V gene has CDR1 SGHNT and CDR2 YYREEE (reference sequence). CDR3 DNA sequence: TGTGCCAGCAGCCCCCGTGGGGGTCGGGAGCAGTTCTTC. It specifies CASSPRGGREQFF.

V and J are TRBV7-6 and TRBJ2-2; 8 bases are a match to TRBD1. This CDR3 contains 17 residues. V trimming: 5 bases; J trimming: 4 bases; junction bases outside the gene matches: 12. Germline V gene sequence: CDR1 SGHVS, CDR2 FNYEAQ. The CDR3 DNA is TGTGCCAGCAGCCCAGGGGCGACAGGGGCGAGCACCGGGGAGCTGTTTTTT. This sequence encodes CASSPGATGASTGELFF.

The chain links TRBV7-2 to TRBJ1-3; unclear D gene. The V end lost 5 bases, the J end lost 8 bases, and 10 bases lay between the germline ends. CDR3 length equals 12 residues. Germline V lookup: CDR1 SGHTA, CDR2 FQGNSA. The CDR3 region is CASSPIGYTIYF. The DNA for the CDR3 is TGTGCCAGCAGCCCTATAGGGTACACCATATATTTT.